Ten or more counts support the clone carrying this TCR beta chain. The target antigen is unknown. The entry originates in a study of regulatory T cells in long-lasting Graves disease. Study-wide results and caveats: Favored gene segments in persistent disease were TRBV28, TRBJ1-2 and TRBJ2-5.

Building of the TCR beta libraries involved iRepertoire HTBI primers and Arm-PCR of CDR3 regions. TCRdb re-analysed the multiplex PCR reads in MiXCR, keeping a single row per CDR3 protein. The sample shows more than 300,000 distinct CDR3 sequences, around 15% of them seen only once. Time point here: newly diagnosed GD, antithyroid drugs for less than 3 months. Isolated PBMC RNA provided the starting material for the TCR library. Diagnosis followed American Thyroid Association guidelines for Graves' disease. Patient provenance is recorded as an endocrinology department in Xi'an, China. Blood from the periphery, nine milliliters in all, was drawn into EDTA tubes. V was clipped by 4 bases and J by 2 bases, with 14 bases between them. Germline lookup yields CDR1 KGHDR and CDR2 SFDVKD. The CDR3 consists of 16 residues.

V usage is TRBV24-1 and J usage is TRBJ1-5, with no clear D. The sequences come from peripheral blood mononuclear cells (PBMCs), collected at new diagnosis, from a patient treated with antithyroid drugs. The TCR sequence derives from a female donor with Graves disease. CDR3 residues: CATSDAEKGGNQPQHF. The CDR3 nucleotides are TGTGCCACCAGTGACGCGGAAAAGGGAGGCAATCAGCCCCAGCATTTT.